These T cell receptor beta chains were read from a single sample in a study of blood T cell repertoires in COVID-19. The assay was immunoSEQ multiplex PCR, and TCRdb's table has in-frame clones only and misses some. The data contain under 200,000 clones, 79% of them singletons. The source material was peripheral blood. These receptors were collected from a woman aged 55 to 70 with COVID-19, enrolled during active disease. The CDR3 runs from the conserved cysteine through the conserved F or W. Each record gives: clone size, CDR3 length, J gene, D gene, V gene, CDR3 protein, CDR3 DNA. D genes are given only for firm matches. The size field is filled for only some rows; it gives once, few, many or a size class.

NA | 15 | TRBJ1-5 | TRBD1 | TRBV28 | CASSQIRTGRGPQHF | TGTGCCAGCAGTCAGATCAGGACAGGTCGTGGGCCCCAGCATTTT
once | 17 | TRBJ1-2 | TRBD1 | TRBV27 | CASSLRKDRAGFYGYTF | TGTGCCAGCAGTTTAAGGAAGGACAGGGCCGGATTCTATGGCTACACCTTC
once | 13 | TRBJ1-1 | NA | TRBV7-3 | CASSSQENTEAFF | TGTGCCAGCAGCTCACAGGAGAACACTGAAGCTTTCTTT
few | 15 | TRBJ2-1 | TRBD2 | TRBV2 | CASSPTSGGGREQFF | TGTGCCAGCAGTCCGACTAGCGGGGGGGGGCGTGAGCAGTTCTTC
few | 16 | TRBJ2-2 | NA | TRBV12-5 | CASGLVRTAYTGELFF | TGTGCTAGTGGTTTGGTCAGGACAGCATACACCGGGGAGCTGTTTTTT
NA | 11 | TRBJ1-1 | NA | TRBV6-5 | CASRGTGTAFF | TGTGCCAGCAGAGGAACAGGTACGGCTTTCTTT
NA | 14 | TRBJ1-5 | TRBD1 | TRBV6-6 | CASSDRGSNQPQHF | TGTGCCAGCAGTGACAGGGGAAGCAATCAGCCCCAGCATTTT
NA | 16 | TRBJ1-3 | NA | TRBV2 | CASRRNLDISGNTIYF | TGTGCCAGCAGACGTAACCTGGACATCTCTGGAAACACCATATATTTT
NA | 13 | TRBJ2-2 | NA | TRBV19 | CASSIVRTGELFF | TGTGCCAGTAGTATAGTCAGGACTGGGGAGCTGTTTTTT
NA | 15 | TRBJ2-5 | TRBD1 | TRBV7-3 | CASSLNRDRRETQYF | TGTGCCAGCAGCCTGAATCGGGACAGGAGGGAGACCCAGTACTTC
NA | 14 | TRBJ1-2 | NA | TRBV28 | CVSSLLAQSYGYTF | TGTGTCAGCAGTTTACTGGCACAGTCCTATGGCTACACCTTC
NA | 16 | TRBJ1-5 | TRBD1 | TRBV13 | CASSLGLGQGAQPQHF | TGTGCCAGCAGCTTAGGCCTGGGTCAGGGGGCTCAGCCCCAGCATTTT
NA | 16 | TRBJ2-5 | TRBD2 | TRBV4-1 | CASSPFGSGGQETQYF | TGCGCCAGCAGTCCTTTTGGTAGCGGGGGCCAAGAGACCCAGTACTTC